The subject of this entry is one TCR beta chain. Trimming stripped 3 bases from V and 2 bases from J, with 13 bases between. Germline CDR1 and CDR2: LGHNA and YNFKEQ. This CDR3 is built from 15 residues. Those who participated ranged in age from 18 to 89 years and resided in approximately 23 US areas. The record originates from a study of blood T cell repertoires in COVID-19. For the study at large: COVID-19 samples, acute and convalescent, were from the United States, Italy and Spain.

As handled by the study authors: From reference gene primer amplification, estimates of nucleated cell counts were derived. Only in-frame clones appear in the TCRdb table, and some are missing; sequencing was by immunoSEQ multiplex PCR. V and J calls and clone size are copied from that table; D and trimming were computed from the DNA. The sample includes roughly 330,000 clones, approximately 88% of them seen just once. The chain recombines TRBV4-2 with TRBJ1-2, with TRBD1 as a possible D gene (6 bases). This sequence originates from a man in his thirties or forties who had recovered from COVID-19. Material for sequencing was PBMCs or T cells enriched from blood (not recorded which). CDR3 in amino acids: CASSHVRDNNYGYTF. In nucleotides, the CDR3 is TGTGCCAGCAGCCACGTCCGGGACAACAACTATGGCTACACCTTC.